What follows describes a single T cell receptor beta chain. What it binds is not known. Germline V gene lookup returns CDR1 SNHLY and CDR2 FYNNEI. This CDR3 is 13 amino acids long. Deletions cut 3 bases from V and 3 bases from J, with 9 bases between. An absence of ophthalmopathy progression within 18 months meant stable Graves' hyperthyroidism. Newly diagnosed patients aged 18 to 65 had hyperthyroidism of under 2 months' duration. This entry comes from a study of T cells in Graves' hyperthyroidism and ophthalmopathy. Study results and limitations: In validation, the model predicted ophthalmopathy. These predictions came a median about 6.2 months before onset.

RNA transcripts yielded amplified TCR beta CDR3 regions. Using the HTBI primer set, a first-round RT-PCR was run on the TCR CDR3. TCRdb re-derived calls from the multiplex PCR reads in MiXCR, one entry per CDR3 protein. The sample lists about 400,000 distinct CDR3 sequences; 14% to 15% were seen once. This TCR was sampled from a woman aged 25 to 39 with Graves' hyperthyroidism. Sequencing input: blood. The chain is built from TRBV2 and TRBJ2-7; D perhaps matches TRBD2 (5 bases). Here the CDR3 reads CASSERGLYEQYF. The CDR3 DNA sequence: TGTGCCAGCAGTGAGAGAGGGCTCTACGAGCAGTACTTC. Drawing the rest from reference TRBV2 and TRBJ2-7, the complete variable domain is EPEVTQTPSHQVTQMGQEVILRCVPISNHLYFYWYRQILGQKVEFLVSFYNNEISEKSEIFDDQFSVERPDGSNFTLKIRSTKLEDSAMYFCASSERGLYEQYFGPGTRLTVT.